This T cell receptor beta chain was identified in a study of T cell repertoires in cytomegalovirus infection (dated by TCRdb to about 2019). The study in broad terms: Because public TCR beta signatures pointed to carriage of CMV infection together with the matching HLA type, the HLA type of each donor mattered for the analysis. Overall results and qualifications from the work: The ex vivo response was dominated by HLA-C-restricted CMV-specific TCR beta clonotypes, which also provided the single most frequent clonotype in two of eight donors. In both this cohort and an independent cohort of some 370 donors, the cumulative frequency of public TCR beta family members distinguished carriers of CMV infection plus the relevant HLA type.

The V and J ends are trimmed by 1 base and 6 bases, leaving 7 bases between them. CDR1 and CDR2, per the germline V gene (reference sequence), are PRHDT and FYEKMQ. There are 12 amino acids in the CDR3, from cysteine to phenylalanine inclusive. Here the CDR3 DNA is all that survives: 36 bases in frame from base 1. This clonotype was detected once. Its recognized antigen is unknown. The record has no base qualities; no much larger clone is one base away. Resting on one read, the evidence is weak. Sequenced on an Illumina HiSeq 1500. Using fastp at Q25 and MiXCR, TCRdb reprocessed the public reads and kept productive beta chains. Entries are consolidated by CDR3 protein sequence, retaining the most common genes and DNA. Here the sample has 630,000 or so distinct CDR3 sequences; more than 20% occur a single time. The top ten clones comprise approximately 8% of the sample.

This TCR derives from a human donor in good health (CMV status not recorded). Some clones in this sample may be carry-over from other donors' samples. The rearrangement joined TRBV13 to TRBJ2-7; the best D guess is TRBD2, with 5 bases matching. The sample comprised CD8+ T cells from PBMCs. The DNA reads as follows: TGTGCCAGCAGCTTAGCGGGATCCGAGCAGTACTTC. The encoded protein is CASSLAGSEQYF. This CDR3, with the reference TRBV13 and TRBJ2-7 proteins standing in past its ends, gives the full variable domain AAGVIQSPRHLIKEKRETATLKCYPIPRHDTVYWYQQGPGQDPQFLISFYEKMQSDKGSIPDRFSAQQFSDYHSELNMSSLELGDSALYFCASSLAGSEQYFGPGTRLTVT.